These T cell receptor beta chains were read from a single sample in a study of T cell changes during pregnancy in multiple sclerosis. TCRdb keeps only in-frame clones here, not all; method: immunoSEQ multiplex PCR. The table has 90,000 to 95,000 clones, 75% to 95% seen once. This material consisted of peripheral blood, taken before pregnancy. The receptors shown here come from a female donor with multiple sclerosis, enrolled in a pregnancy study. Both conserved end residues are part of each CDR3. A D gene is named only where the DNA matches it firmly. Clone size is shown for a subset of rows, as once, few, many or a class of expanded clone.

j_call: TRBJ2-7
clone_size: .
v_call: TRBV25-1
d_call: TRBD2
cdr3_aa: CASSGTSGRHEQYF
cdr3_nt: TGTGCCAGCAGTGGGACTAGCGGGAGGCACGAGCAGTACTTC

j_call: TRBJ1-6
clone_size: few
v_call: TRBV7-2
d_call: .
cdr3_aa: CASSLGRESTGWGYSPLHF
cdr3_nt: TGTGCCAGCTCCTTAGGGAGGGAATCGACGGGGTGGGGGTATTCACCCCTCCACTTT

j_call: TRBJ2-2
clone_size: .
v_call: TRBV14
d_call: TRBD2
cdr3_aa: CASSQTSGALTGELFF
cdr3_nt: TGTGCCAGCAGCCAGACTAGCGGAGCCTTAACCGGGGAGCTGTTTTTT

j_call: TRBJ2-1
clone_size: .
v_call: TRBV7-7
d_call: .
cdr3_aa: CASSLGQGSYNEQFF
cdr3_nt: TGTGCCAGCAGCTTAGGCCAGGGTTCCTACAATGAGCAGTTCTTC

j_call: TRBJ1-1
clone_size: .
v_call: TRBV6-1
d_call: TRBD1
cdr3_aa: CATTDRGKNTEAFF
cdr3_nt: TGTGCCACTACCGACAGGGGCAAGAACACTGAAGCTTTCTTT

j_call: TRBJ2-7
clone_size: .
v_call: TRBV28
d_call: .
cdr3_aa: CASSLSPSSSYEQYF
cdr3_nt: TGTGCCAGCAGTTTAAGTCCTAGCAGCTCCTACGAGCAGTACTTC

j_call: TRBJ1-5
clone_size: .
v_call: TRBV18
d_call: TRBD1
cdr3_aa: CASSPRQGRNQPQHF
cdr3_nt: TGTGCCAGCTCACCAAGACAGGGTCGAAATCAGCCCCAGCATTTT

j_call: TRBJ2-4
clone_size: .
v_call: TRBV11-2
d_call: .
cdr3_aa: CASSLGFGRGVENIQYF
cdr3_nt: TGTGCCAGCAGCTTAGGGTTCGGCAGGGGGGTCGAAAACATTCAGTACTTC

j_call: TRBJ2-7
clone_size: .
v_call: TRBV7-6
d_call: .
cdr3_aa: CASSWDSPSYEQYF
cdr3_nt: TGTGCCAGCAGCTGGGACTCCCCCTCCTACGAGCAGTACTTC

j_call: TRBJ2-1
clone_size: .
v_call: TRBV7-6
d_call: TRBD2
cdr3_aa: CASRPTSRTSGYNEQFF
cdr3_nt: TGTGCCAGCAGACCGACCTCCCGGACTAGCGGCTACAATGAGCAGTTCTTC

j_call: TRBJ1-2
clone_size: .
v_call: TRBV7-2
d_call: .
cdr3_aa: CASSLSRDTYYGYTF
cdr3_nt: TGTGCCAGCAGCTTATCTCGGGACACGTACTATGGCTACACCTTC

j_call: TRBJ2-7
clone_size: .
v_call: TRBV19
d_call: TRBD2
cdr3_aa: CASSIRVSGSSYEQYF
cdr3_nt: TGTGCCAGTAGTATACGGGTTAGCGGGAGCTCCTACGAGCAGTACTTC

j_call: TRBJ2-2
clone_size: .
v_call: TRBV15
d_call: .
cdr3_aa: CATSRDLTGELFF
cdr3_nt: TGTGCCACCAGCAGAGATCTAACCGGGGAGCTGTTTTTT

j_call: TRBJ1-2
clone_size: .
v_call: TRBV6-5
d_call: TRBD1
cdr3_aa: CASSYLYTQDRDGYTF
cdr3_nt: TGTGCCAGCAGTTACCTCTACACCCAAGACAGGGACGGCTACACCTTC